Each of the 15 T cell receptor beta chains below was sequenced from the same sample in a study of technical replicates of blood from a handful of donors. The assay was immunoSEQ multiplex PCR, and TCRdb's table has in-frame clones only and misses some. The sample holds about 75,000 clones, approximately 90% seen once. The specimen was T cells isolated from PBMCs. The receptor set was obtained from a human donor in good health.

The V and J genes are TRBV30 and TRBJ2-7, with a possible D match to TRBD2 (5 bases). The germline V gene has CDR1 GTSNPN and CDR2 SVGIG (reference sequence). The CDR3 sequence is 18 residues long. V was cut by 0 bases and J by 3 bases, with 24 bases left in between. CDR3 sequence: CAWSVGLSARGTDYEQYF. The CDR3 DNA sequence: TGTGCCTGGAGTGTAGGTCTTAGCGCGAGAGGAACTGACTACGAGCAGTACTTC.

The rearrangement uses TRBV5-5 and TRBJ2-7, with a possible D match to TRBD2 (7 bases). Germline CDR1 reads SGHKS; CDR2 reads YYEKEE (reference sequence). Deletions cut 1 base from V and 4 bases from J, with 18 bases between. CDR3 length: 16 residues. CDR3 residues: CASSLRLGASGYEQYF. CDR3 sequence (DNA): TGTGCCAGCAGCTTGCGATTGGGGGCTAGCGGTTACGAGCAGTACTTC.

CDR3 sequence: CAWSVWGGNEQFF. In DNA form, the CDR3 reads TGTGCCTGGAGTGTATGGGGGGGCAATGAGCAGTTCTTC. The rearrangement uses TRBV30 and TRBJ2-1, with 7 bases fitting TRBD2. With V trimmed by 0 bases and J by 6 bases, 2 bases remained unmatched. The CDR3 is 13 residues long. Per the germline V gene, CDR1 is GTSNPN and CDR2 is SVGIG (reference sequence).

This clone was seen just once. The CDR3 loop reads CASSVSKNTEAFF. The CDR3 DNA is TGTGCCAGCAGTGTCAGTAAGAACACTGAAGCTTTCTTT. The V call is TRBV6-4, the J call TRBJ1-1, with D unclear. Germline CDR1 reads MRHNA; CDR2 reads SNTAGT. The CDR3 loop spans 13 amino acids. V was shortened by 4 bases and J by 1 base, with 7 bases between the two germline ends.

This chain links TRBV4-2 with TRBJ2-3; D might be TRBD2 (5 bases). Germline CDR1 reads LGHNA; CDR2 reads YNFKEQ. V was shortened by 5 bases and J by 0 bases, with 6 bases between the two germline ends. This CDR3 contains 13 residues. The CDR3 DNA sequence: TGTGCCAGCAGCTGGACTAGCACAGATACGCAGTATTTT. Protein sequence: CASSWTSTDTQYF.

This clone was seen a single time. The chain is built from TRBV5-1 and TRBJ2-3; a weak D match, TRBD2 (5 bases). Germline V gives CDR1 SGHRS, CDR2 YFSETQ. There are 13 residues in the CDR3. With 3 bases removed from V and 4 bases from J, the gap between germline ends came to 9 bases. The CDR3 loop is CASSWTSPDTQYF. The CDR3 nucleotides are TGCGCCAGCAGCTGGACTTCACCAGATACGCAGTATTTT.

The V gene is TRBV13, the J gene TRBJ2-1, with 10 bases matching TRBD2. This CDR3 spans 14 amino acids. With 5 bases clipped from V and 6 bases from J, the junction kept 4 bases outside the gene matches. Germline CDR1 reads PRHDT; CDR2 reads FYEKMQ (reference sequence). CDR3 sequence reads: CASSNRLAGNEQFF. The CDR3 DNA reads as TGTGCCAGCAGCAACCGACTAGCGGGCAATGAGCAGTTCTTC.

This clone came up once. The genes are TRBV7-3 and TRBJ2-7; 16 nucleotides align to TRBD2. Germline CDR1 SGHTA, CDR2 FQGTGA. This CDR3 comprises 18 residues. V lost 5 bases to trimming and J lost 6 bases; unmatched junction nucleotides: 13. CDR3 sequence (DNA): TGTGCCAGCAGCGCCGGGACTAGCGGGAGGGCCCCCCCGGGCGAGCAGTACTTC. It codes for CASSAGTSGRAPPGEQYF.

The chain uses TRBV28 and TRBJ2-7, with D possibly being TRBD2 (5 bases). Germline CDR1 MDHEN, CDR2 SYDVKM. The CDR3 runs to 12 residues. The V end lost 6 bases, the J end lost 3 bases, and 9 bases lay between the germline ends. In nucleotides, the CDR3 is TGTGCCAGCAGCCTAGGACTCTACGAGCAGTACTTC. Protein: CASSLGLYEQYF.

The V gene is TRBV11-2, the J gene TRBJ2-1; possibly TRBD2 for D (5 bases). V lost 3 bases, J lost 15 bases, and 15 bases lay in between. Germline-derived CDR1 and CDR2 are SGHAT and FQNNGV. The length of the CDR3 is 12 residues. The CDR3 region is CASSLLAIHPFF. Written as DNA, the CDR3 is TGTGCCAGCAGCTTGCTAGCTATACATCCGTTCTTC. The full variable domain, in which reference TRBV11-2 and TRBJ2-1 provide the parts outside the CDR3, is EAGVAQSPRYKIIEKRQSVAFWCNPISGHATLYWYQQILGQGPKLLIQFQNNGVVDDSQLPKDRFSAERLKGVDSTLKIQPAKLEDSAVYLCASSLLAIHPFFGPGTRLTVL.

This sequence joins TRBV4-1 and TRBJ1-1, with D uncertain. CDR3 length: 15 amino acids. CDR1 and CDR2 from the germline V gene are MGHRA and YSYEKL. Trimming left V 0 bases short and J 4 bases short, with 12 bases between. DNA for the CDR3: TGCGCCAGCAGCCAAGAAGATCTGAGGGCCACTGAAGCTTTCTTT. It specifies CASSQEDLRATEAFF.

The chain employs TRBV16 and TRBJ1-1; no reliable D call. The germline CDR1 and CDR2 sequences are KGHSY and FQNENV. The CDR3 consists of 14 residues. V shed 2 bases and J shed 8 bases, with 15 bases lying between them. The CDR3: CASSQRSYISEAFF. CDR3 DNA: TGTGCCAGCAGCCAAAGATCGTACATTTCGGAAGCTTTCTTT.

The chain links TRBV19 to TRBJ1-5, with a tentative D call TRBD1 (5 bases). Germline CDR1 and CDR2: LNHDA and SQIVND (reference sequence). V was pared by 3 bases and J by 6 bases, with 12 bases between. CDR3 size: 14 residues. The CDR3 protein is CASSIRGGGQPQHF. Written as DNA, the CDR3 is TGTGCCAGTAGTATTAGGGGCGGCGGTCAGCCCCAGCATTTT. The variable domain in full, with the rest retrieved from reference TRBV19 and TRBJ1-5, is DGGITQSPKYLFRKEGQNVTLSCEQNLNHDAMYWYRQDPGQGLRLIYYSQIVNDFQKGDIAEGYSVSREKKESFPLTVTSAQKNPTAFYLCASSIRGGGQPQHFGDGTRLSIL.

The chain links TRBV7-9 to TRBJ2-1; 10 nucleotides align to TRBD2. Trimming removed 5 bases from V and 0 bases from J; junction bases left unmatched: 4. Germline CDR1 SEHNR, CDR2 FQNEAQ (reference sequence). The CDR3 is made up of 16 amino acids. In DNA, the CDR3 is TGTGCCAGCAGCGCCCGACTAGCGGGCTCCTACAATGAGCAGTTCTTC. Residues: CASSARLAGSYNEQFF.

V is TRBV7-2 and J is TRBJ1-5, with TRBD1 identical over 8 bases. V trimming: 5 bases; J trimming: 5 bases; junction bases outside the gene matches: 8. Per germline, CDR1 SGHTA and CDR2 FQGNSA. This CDR3 comprises 15 residues. The CDR3 nucleotides are TGTGCCAGCAGCCCTAGGACAGGGAATTATCAGCCCCAGCATTTT. Its protein product is CASSPRTGNYQPQHF. The full variable domain, completed using reference TRBV7-2 and TRBJ1-5, is GAGVSQSPSNKVTEKGKDVELRCDPISGHTALYWYRQSLGQGLEFLIYFQGNSAPDKSGLPSDRFSAERTGGSVSTLTIQRTQQEDSAVYLCASSPRTGNYQPQHFGDGTRLSIL.